The 24 T cell receptor beta chains reported below all come from one sample, sequenced in a study of PD-1 blockade in classical Hodgkin lymphoma. There was relapse after autologous stem cell transplantation in every patient, and there was variation in brentuximab vedotin exposure. Sequencing was performed with immunoSEQ multiplex PCR; in TCRdb, only in-frame clones are kept and a portion is missing. Counted here are around 46,000 clones, over 70% occurring once; the ten biggest clones make up 20% to 25%. The sample consisted of peripheral blood mononuclear cells (PBMCs), taken before the second cycle of nivolumab. The source of these receptors is a human donor with classical Hodgkin lymphoma.

The chain recombines TRBV14 with TRBJ2-7; TRBD2 aligns across 11 bases. J was trimmed by 4 bases and V by 3 bases; bases with no gene match: 8. Germline CDR1 SGHDN, CDR2 FVKESK. The CDR3 covers 16 residues. CDR3 sequence reads: CASSQGTSGFFYEQYF. CDR3 DNA: TGTGCCAGCAGCCAGGGGACTAGCGGATTTTTTTACGAGCAGTACTTC.

This CDR3 reads CASSPGGTTYQETQYF. The CDR3 nucleotides read TGTGCCAGCAGCCCGGGCGGCACGACGTACCAAGAGACCCAGTACTTC. The chain is built from TRBV4-2 and TRBJ2-5; no clear D gene. CDR3 length equals 16 residues. Between the trimmed V and J ends, which lost 4 bases and 0 bases, there was a span of 15 bases. Germline values: CDR1 LGHNA, CDR2 YNFKEQ.

V is TRBV7-9 and J is TRBJ1-5; tentatively, D is TRBD1 (6 bases). Germline V gives CDR1 SEHNR, CDR2 FQNEAQ (reference sequence). The V end lost 5 bases, the J end lost 0 bases, and 11 bases lay between the germline ends. The CDR3 extends over 15 amino acids. CDR3 protein: CASSPGVYSNQPQHF. For the CDR3, the DNA is TGTGCCAGCAGCCCAGGGGTGTATAGCAATCAGCCCCAGCATTTT. The whole variable domain, remainder taken from reference TRBV7-9 and TRBJ1-5, is DTGVSQNPRHKITKRGQNVTFRCDPISEHNRLYWYRQTLGQGPEFLTYFQNEAQLEKSRLLSDRFSAERPKGSFSTLEIQRTEQGDSAMYLCASSPGVYSNQPQHFGDGTRLSIL.

The rearrangement uses TRBV5-4 and TRBJ2-5; TRBD2 matches at 8 bases. The J segment lost 5 bases and the V segment lost 7 bases, leaving 7 bases of the junction unmatched. CDR3 size: 13 residues. CDR1 is SGHNT, CDR2 YYREEE, per germline (reference sequence). For the CDR3, the DNA is TGTGCCAGCGCCCGGGGGGGCGAGGAGACCCAGTACTTC. Amino acid sequence: CASARGGEETQYF.

V gene TRBV28 combines with J gene TRBJ1-1, with 7 bases fitting TRBD1. Unmatched junction bases numbered 5, after V lost 5 bases and J lost 8 bases. CDR3 length: 12 amino acids. The germline V gene has CDR1 MDHEN and CDR2 SYDVKM. The CDR3 here is CASSIGQDEAFF. Here the CDR3 DNA reads TGTGCCAGCAGTATAGGACAGGACGAAGCTTTCTTT.

CDR3 bases: TGTGCCAGCAGCTTATGGTGGTACTTC. It specifies CASSLWWYF. J is TRBJ2-4 and V is TRBV11-3; D unresolved. V gave up 2 bases and J gave up 15 bases, with 5 bases separating them. The CDR3 runs 9 residues. Germline V gene sequence: CDR1 SGHNT, CDR2 YENEEA.

This chain links TRBV7-9 with TRBJ2-7, with D perhaps TRBD1 or TRBD2 (5 bases each). This CDR3 contains 17 residues. Germline CDR1 SEHNR, CDR2 FQNEAQ (reference sequence). The V end lost 4 bases, the J end lost 2 bases, and 21 bases lay between the germline ends. CDR3 loop: CASSSGTVNLGAYEQYF. Written as DNA, the CDR3 is TGTGCCAGCAGCTCCGGGACGGTAAACCTAGGGGCCTACGAGCAGTACTTC.

This sequence joins TRBV29-1 and TRBJ1-2; D not certain. V lost 4 bases and J lost 5, with 8 bases in between. Looked up from germline, CDR1 is SQVTM and CDR2 is ANQGSEA. This CDR3 is 11 amino acids long. CDR3 DNA: TGCAGCGTTGGTAGCCAGTATGGCTACACCTTC. Its protein is CSVGSQYGYTF.

This chain's CDR3 is CASSLGQPRSGNTIYF. In DNA form, the CDR3 reads TGTGCCAGCAGCTTGGGGCAACCACGCTCTGGAAACACCATATATTTT. This chain joins TRBV5-5 and TRBJ1-3; D gene ambiguous. The CDR3 contains 16 residues. From germline, CDR1 is SGHKS and CDR2 YYEKEE (reference sequence). Trimming shortened V by 0 bases and J by 0 bases, and 10 bases separated the two germline ends.

The genes are TRBV4-2 and TRBJ2-5; perhaps D is TRBD1 or TRBD2 (5 bases each). Trimming stripped 1 base from V and 13 bases from J, with 19 bases between. In germline, CDR1 is LGHNA, CDR2 YNFKEQ. The CDR3 consists of 14 residues. In DNA, the CDR3 is TGTGCCAGCAGCCAAGGTGAGGACGGGGCTCGTCGGTACTTC. This sequence encodes CASSQGEDGARRYF.

This chain uses TRBV15 with TRBJ1-1; D is ambiguous. CDR3 length: 14 residues. Trimming stripped 5 bases from V and 2 bases from J, with 12 bases between. Germline lookup yields CDR1 LNHNV and CDR2 YYDKDF (reference sequence). The CDR3 protein is CATSLFDTNTEAFF. DNA for the CDR3: TGTGCCACCAGCCTATTCGACACAAACACTGAAGCTTTCTTT.

J is TRBJ2-5 and V is TRBV7-2, with D unresolved. Deletions cut 0 bases from V and 4 bases from J, with 9 bases between. This CDR3 comprises 14 residues. CDR1 and CDR2 (germline): SGHTA, FQGNSA. The CDR3 sequence: CASSLAGSRETQYF. The DNA for the CDR3 is TGTGCCAGCAGCTTAGCCGGGTCTCGAGAGACCCAGTACTTC.

V and J are TRBV18 and TRBJ2-5, with D possibly being TRBD1 (6 bases). CDR3 size: 15 residues. V lost 1 base, J lost 4 bases, and 13 bases lay in between. The V gene's germline CDR1 is KGHSH and CDR2 LQKENI. The CDR3 DNA sequence: TGTGCCAGCTCACCACAACAGGGCTCGGGAGAGACCCAGTACTTC. As protein: CASSPQQGSGETQYF.

The chain recombines TRBV14 with TRBJ2-7; D not certain. Germline V gene data show CDR1 as SGHDN and CDR2 as FVKESK. V was trimmed by 0 bases and J by 7 bases, leaving 10 bases between them. The CDR3 runs 13 residues. The CDR3 sequence: CASSQDNSQEQYF. The CDR3 DNA reads TGTGCCAGCAGCCAAGATAATAGTCAGGAGCAGTACTTC.

The chain joins TRBV5-6 to TRBJ2-5, with 12 bases lining up with TRBD2. V lost 0 bases, J lost 0 bases, and 3 bases stayed unmatched. CDR1 is SGHDT, CDR2 YYEEEE, per germline. The CDR3 loop spans 17 amino acids. The CDR3 protein is CASSLGLAGAHQETQYF. The DNA of the CDR3 is TGTGCCAGCAGCTTGGGACTAGCGGGGGCCCACCAAGAGACCCAGTACTTC. The full variable domain, in which reference TRBV5-6 and TRBJ2-5 provide the parts outside the CDR3, is DAGVTQSPTHLIKTRGQQVTLRCSPKSGHDTVSWYQQALGQGPQFIFQYYEEEERQRGNFPDRFSGHQFPNYSSELNVNALLLGDSALYLCASSLGLAGAHQETQYFGPGTRLLVL.

The genes are TRBV5-1 and TRBJ2-5; either TRBD1 or TRBD2 may fit D (6 bases each). In germline, CDR1 is SGHRS, CDR2 YFSETQ. The CDR3 contains 14 residues. V gave up 0 bases and J gave up 5 bases, with 11 bases separating them. This chain's CDR3 is CASSLGGALETQYF. The CDR3 DNA is TGCGCCAGCAGCTTGGGGGGGGCCCTGGAGACCCAGTACTTC.

This clone was detected a few times. The genes are TRBV6-5 and TRBJ2-2, with a possible D match to TRBD2 (6 bases). This CDR3 has 13 residues. Germline V gene sequence: CDR1 MNHEY, CDR2 SVGAGI. V lost 4 bases, J lost 5 bases, and 8 bases lay in between. The CDR3 reads CASSFGLTGELFF. As DNA, the CDR3 is TGTGCCAGCAGTTTCGGACTAACCGGGGAGCTGTTTTTT.

The J gene is TRBJ1-6, the V gene TRBV30; 9 nucleotides align to TRBD1. This CDR3 comprises 14 residues. V trimming: 1 base; J trimming: 8 bases; junction bases outside the gene matches: 3. Germline CDR1 reads GTSNPN; CDR2 reads SVGIG (reference sequence). DNA for the CDR3: TGTGCCTGGAGTGAAGGACAGGGGTATTCACCCCTCCACTTT. Amino acids: CAWSEGQGYSPLHF.

This clone was picked up a small number of times. The V call is TRBV5-8, the J call TRBJ1-2; D is perhaps TRBD1 (6 bases). The V and J ends lost 2 bases and 8 bases respectively, with 13 bases between them. The CDR3 loop spans 13 amino acids. Germline V gene sequence: CDR1 SGHTS, CDR2 YDEGEE. The CDR3 sequence: CASSLSGGFGYTF. The CDR3 nucleotides are TGTGCCAGCAGCTTATCCGGGGGCTTCGGCTACACCTTC.

The rearrangement uses TRBV6-5 and TRBJ1-1; D remains ambiguous. V gave up 8 bases and J gave up 5 bases, with 9 bases separating them. Germline CDR1 reads MNHEY; CDR2 reads SVGAGI. There are 11 residues in the CDR3. CDR3: CASQRGTEAFF. The CDR3 region has the DNA TGTGCCAGCCAGAGAGGGACTGAAGCTTTCTTT.

This chain links TRBV28 with TRBJ1-5; 7 nucleotides match TRBD1. CDR1 is MDHEN and CDR2 is SYDVKM in the germline V gene. With V trimmed by 6 bases and J by 3 bases, 8 bases remained unmatched. The CDR3 has 15 amino acids. The CDR3 DNA reads as TGTGCCAGCAGCTCATCGGGACAGCACAATCAGCCCCAGCATTTT. This translates into CASSSSGQHNQPQHF. Complete variable domain (other parts from reference TRBV28 and TRBJ1-5): DVKVTQSSRYLVKRTGEKVFLECVQDMDHENMFWYRQDPGLGLRLIYFSYDVKMKEKGDIPEGYSVSREKKERFSLILESASTNQTSMYLCASSSSGQHNQPQHFGDGTRLSIL.

This clone is large within its sample. The CDR3 nucleotides are TGTGCCAGCAGCGTAGTGACTAGCAGCGATGAGCAGTTCTTC. This sequence encodes CASSVVTSSDEQFF. The chain has TRBV9 and TRBJ2-1, with 7 positions matching TRBD2. Germline V gene sequence: CDR1 SGDLS, CDR2 YYNGEE. The CDR3 sequence is 14 residues long. V shed 0 bases, J shed 8 bases, and the junction held 5 bases outside the gene matches.

The rearrangement joins TRBV9 to TRBJ2-7; D not certain. This CDR3 region has 14 residues. Trimming took off 3 bases at V and 6 bases at J, with 16 bases between the two ends. The germline CDR1 and CDR2 sequences are SGDLS and YYNGEE. The chain's CDR3 is CASSARPETAEQYF. The CDR3 DNA sequence: TGTGCCAGCAGCGCCCGGCCTGAGACGGCCGAGCAGTACTTC.

This chain joins TRBV9 and TRBJ2-7; TRBD2 is a possible D gene (5 bases). Trimming removed 0 bases at V and 3 bases at J, with 13 bases between. The CDR3 has 15 residues. CDR1 SGDLS and CDR2 YYNGEE come from the germline V gene. The CDR3 loop reads CASSVGRRGFYEQYF. The CDR3 coding sequence is TGTGCCAGCAGCGTAGGACGACGGGGATTCTACGAGCAGTACTTC.